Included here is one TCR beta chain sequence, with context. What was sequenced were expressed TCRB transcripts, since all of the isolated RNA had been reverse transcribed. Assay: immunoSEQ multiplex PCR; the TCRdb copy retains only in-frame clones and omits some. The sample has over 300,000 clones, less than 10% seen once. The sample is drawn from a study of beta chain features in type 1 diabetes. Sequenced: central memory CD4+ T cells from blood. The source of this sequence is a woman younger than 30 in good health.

The CDR3 sequence: CASSLGGEYNEQFF. The CDR3 bases are TGCGCCAGCAGCTTAGGGGGGGAATACAATGAGCAGTTCTTC. The V gene is TRBV5-1, the J gene TRBJ2-1; perhaps TRBD2 as D (7 bases). Trimming shortened V by 2 bases and J by 4 bases, and 10 bases separated the two germline ends. The CDR3 covers 14 residues. Germline V lookup: CDR1 SGHRS, CDR2 YFSETQ.